This T cell receptor beta chain comes out of a study of T-cell reconstitution after alpha-beta-depleted transplantation in children (dated by TCRdb to 2015 to 2016). With respect to the entire study: Using TCR repertoire profiling, the study quantitatively followed how T-cell immune reconstitution unfolded in children after TCRalphabeta/CD19-depleted allogeneic hematopoietic cell transplantation.

This clonotype has ten or more counts. Its antigen remains undetermined. Nothing much larger sits one base from this clone, and base qualities are not available. The library relied on PCR. Sequencing used an Illumina HiSeq 2500. TCR libraries were prepared with molecular barcoding, using unique molecular identifiers to normalize TCRbeta repertoire quantification. TCRdb handled the public reads itself, with Q25 trimming in fastp and clone calling in MiXCR, and kept productive beta chains. CDR3 protein sequences are deduplicated, and each keeps its most common genes and DNA. In all, the sample holds about 980,000 distinct CDR3 sequences, and about 29% of those were seen once. The top ten clonotypes cover roughly 30% of the sample. What the research found in general, with its limitations: In some patients, the high TCRbeta diversity seen at day 60 was put down to recipient T cells and intrathymic progenitors that had survived conditioning. Apparently early alphabetaT-cell count recovery about two months after transplant reportedly relied on only several hundred rapidly expanded clones derived from non-depleted graft cells. Hyperexpanded clone frequencies declined over subsequent months; after one year, T-cell counts and TCRbeta diversity were mostly attributed to newly produced T cells.

A distance of 5 bases separates the germline ends of V and J, which lose 6 bases and 0 bases respectively. Including the terminal cysteine and phenylalanine, the CDR3 comprises 11 residues. CDR3 DNA only is kept here, 33 bases in frame from base 1. The germline V gene provides CDR1 SQVTM and CDR2 ANQGSEA. The treatment or condition label on this specimen signifies: allogeneic hematopoietic cell transplantation with graft depleted of TCRalphabeta T cells and CD19 B cells. TCRalphabeta/CD19-depleted allogeneic hematopoietic cell grafts were given to the transplant recipients, all of whom were children.

The V and J genes are TRBV29-1 and TRBJ1-1; there is no confident call for the D gene. The receptor was isolated from a boy less than two years old who had a stem cell transplant for SCID, so the T cells may come from the graft donor. Sample: PBMCs, mostly from graft donor cells, taken 360 days after TCRalphabeta/CD19-depleted stem cell transplant. The DNA sequence reads TGCAGCGTCGCTGTGAACACTGAAGCTTTCTTT. It encodes CSVAVNTEAFF. With the rest looked up from the reference TRBV29-1 and TRBJ1-1 genes rather than sequenced, the full variable domain is SAVISQKPSRDICQRGTSLTIQCQVDSQVTMMFWYRQQPGQSLTLIATANQGSEATYESGFVIDKFPISRPNLTFSTLTVSNMSPEDSSIYLCSVAVNTEAFFGQGTRLTVV.